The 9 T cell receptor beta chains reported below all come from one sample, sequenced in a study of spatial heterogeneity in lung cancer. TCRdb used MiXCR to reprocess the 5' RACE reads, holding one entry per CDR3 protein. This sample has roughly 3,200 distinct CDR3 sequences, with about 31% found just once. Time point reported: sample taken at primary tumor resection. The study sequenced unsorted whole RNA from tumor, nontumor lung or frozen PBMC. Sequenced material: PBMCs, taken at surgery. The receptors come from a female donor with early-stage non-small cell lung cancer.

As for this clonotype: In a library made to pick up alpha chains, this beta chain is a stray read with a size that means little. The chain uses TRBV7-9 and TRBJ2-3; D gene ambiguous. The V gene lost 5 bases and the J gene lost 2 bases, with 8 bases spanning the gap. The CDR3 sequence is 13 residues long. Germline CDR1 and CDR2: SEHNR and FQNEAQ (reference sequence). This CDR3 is CASSKLSTDTQYF. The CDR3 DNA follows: TGTGCCAGCAGCAAGCTATCCACAGATACGCAGTATTTT. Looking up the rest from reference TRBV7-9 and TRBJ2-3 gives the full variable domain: DTGVSQNPRHKITKRGQNVTFRCDPISEHNRLYWYRQTLGQGPEFLTYFQNEAQLEKSRLLSDRFSAERPKGSFSTLEIQRTEQGDSAMYLCASSKLSTDTQYFGPGTRLTVL.

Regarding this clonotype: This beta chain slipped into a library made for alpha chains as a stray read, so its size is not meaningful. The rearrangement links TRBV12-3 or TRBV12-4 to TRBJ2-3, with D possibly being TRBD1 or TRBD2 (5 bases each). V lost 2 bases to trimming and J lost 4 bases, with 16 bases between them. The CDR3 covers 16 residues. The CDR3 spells CASSLLGPKSADTQYF. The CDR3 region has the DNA TGTGCCAGCAGTTTACTGGGACCAAAGAGCGCAGATACGCAGTATTTT.

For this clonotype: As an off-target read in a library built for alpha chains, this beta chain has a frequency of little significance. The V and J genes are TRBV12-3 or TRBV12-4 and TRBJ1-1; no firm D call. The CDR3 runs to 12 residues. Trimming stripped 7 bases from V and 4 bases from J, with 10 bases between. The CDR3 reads CASTLFPTEAFF. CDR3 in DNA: TGTGCCAGCACCTTGTTCCCCACTGAAGCTTTCTTT.

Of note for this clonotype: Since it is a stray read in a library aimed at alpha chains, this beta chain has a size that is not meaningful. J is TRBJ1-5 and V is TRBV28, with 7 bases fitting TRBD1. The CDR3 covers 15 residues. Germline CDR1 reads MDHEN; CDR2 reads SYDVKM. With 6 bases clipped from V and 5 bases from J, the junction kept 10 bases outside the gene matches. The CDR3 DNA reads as TGTGCCAGCAGAGTAACAGGGGCCCGGGATCAGCCCCAGCATTTT. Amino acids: CASRVTGARDQPQHF.

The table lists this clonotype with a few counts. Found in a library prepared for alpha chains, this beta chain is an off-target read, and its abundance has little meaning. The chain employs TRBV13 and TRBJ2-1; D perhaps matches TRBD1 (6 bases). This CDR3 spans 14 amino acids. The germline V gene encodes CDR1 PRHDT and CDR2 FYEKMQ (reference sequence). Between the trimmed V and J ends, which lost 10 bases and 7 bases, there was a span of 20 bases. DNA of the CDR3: TGTGCCACCGAGCAGAACCCAGGGGTGAATGAGCAGTTCTTC. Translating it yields CATEQNPGVNEQFF.

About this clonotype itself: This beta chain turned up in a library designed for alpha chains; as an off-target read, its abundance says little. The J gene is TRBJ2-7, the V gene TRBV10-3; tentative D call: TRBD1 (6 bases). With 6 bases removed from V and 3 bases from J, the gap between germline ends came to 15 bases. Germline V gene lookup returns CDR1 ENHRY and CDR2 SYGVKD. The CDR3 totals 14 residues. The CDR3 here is CAISLQGLGYEQYF. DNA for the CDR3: TGTGCCATCAGCTTACAGGGTTTGGGCTACGAGCAGTACTTC.

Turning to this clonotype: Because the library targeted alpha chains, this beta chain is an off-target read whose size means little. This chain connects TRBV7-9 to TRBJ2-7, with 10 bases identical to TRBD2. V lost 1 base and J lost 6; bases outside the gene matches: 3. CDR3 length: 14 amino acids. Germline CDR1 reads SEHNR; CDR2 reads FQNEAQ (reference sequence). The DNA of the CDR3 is TGTGCCAGCAGCTTAGGGGGACTAGCGAGCGAGCAGTACGTC. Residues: CASSLGGLASEQYV.

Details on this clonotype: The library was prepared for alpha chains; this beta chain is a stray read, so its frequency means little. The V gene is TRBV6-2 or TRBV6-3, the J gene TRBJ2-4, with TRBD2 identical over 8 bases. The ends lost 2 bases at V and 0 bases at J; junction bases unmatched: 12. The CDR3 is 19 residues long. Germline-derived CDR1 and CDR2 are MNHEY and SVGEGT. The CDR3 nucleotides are TGTGCCAGCAGTTACCCGGTGCTAGCGGGCATCATAGCCAAAAACATTCAGTACTTC. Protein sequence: CASSYPVLAGIIAKNIQYF.

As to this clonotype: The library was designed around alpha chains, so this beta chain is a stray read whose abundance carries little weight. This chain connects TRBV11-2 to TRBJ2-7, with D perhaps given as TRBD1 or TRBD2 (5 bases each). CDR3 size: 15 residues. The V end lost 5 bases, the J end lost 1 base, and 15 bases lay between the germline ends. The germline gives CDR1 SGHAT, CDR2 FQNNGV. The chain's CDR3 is CASSGYLGRSYEQYF. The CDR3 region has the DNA TGTGCCAGCAGCGGATACCTGGGACGGTCCTACGAGCAGTACTTC.